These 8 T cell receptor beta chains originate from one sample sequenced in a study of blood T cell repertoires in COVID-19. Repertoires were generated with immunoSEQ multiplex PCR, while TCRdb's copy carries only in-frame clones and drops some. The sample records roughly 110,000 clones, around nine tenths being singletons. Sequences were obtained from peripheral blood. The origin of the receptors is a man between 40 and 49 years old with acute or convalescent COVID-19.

CDR3 region: CSASGLAGWEQFF. In DNA form, the CDR3 reads TGCAGTGCTAGTGGACTAGCGGGATGGGAGCAGTTCTTC. This rearrangement joins TRBV20-1 to TRBJ2-1; 12 nucleotides line up with TRBD2. Per the germline V gene, CDR1 is DFQATT and CDR2 is SNEGSKA (reference sequence). Unmatched junction bases numbered 4, after V lost 3 bases and J lost 10 bases. The CDR3 runs 13 residues.

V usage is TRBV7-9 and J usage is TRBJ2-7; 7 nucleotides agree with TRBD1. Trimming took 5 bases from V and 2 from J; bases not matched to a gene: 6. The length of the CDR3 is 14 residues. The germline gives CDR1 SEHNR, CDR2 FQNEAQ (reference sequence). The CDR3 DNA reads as TGTGCCAGCAGCCACCGGGACAGTCCCTACGAGCAGTACTTC. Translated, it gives CASSHRDSPYEQYF.

The CDR3 loop is CAWSGTSGNQETQYF. As DNA, the CDR3 is TGTGCCTGGAGTGGGACTAGCGGGAATCAAGAGACCCAGTACTTC. The chain carries TRBV30 and TRBJ2-5, with 12 bases identical to TRBD2. Trimming cost V 1 base and J 2 bases; bases outside gene matches: 2. This CDR3 is 15 amino acids long. Germline V gives CDR1 GTSNPN, CDR2 SVGIG (reference sequence). The whole variable domain, filled in from reference TRBV30 and TRBJ2-5, reads SQTIHQWPATLVQPVGSPLSLECTVEGTSNPNLYWYRQAAGRGLQLLFYSVGIGQISSEVPQNLSASRPQDRQFILSSKKLLLSDSGFYLCAWSGTSGNQETQYFGPGTRLLVL.

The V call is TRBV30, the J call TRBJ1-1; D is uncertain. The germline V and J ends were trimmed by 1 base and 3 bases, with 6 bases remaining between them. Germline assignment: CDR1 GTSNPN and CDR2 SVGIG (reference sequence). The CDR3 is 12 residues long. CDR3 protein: CAWSAFHTEAFF. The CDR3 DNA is TGTGCCTGGAGTGCCTTCCACACTGAAGCTTTCTTT.

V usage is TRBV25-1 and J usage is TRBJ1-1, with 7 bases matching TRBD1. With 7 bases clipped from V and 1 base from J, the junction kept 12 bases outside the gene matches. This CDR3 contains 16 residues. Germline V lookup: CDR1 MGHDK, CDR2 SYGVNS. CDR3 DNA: TGTGCCAGCAATACACAGGGGCCCCCTTCGAACACTGAAGCTTTCTTT. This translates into CASNTQGPPSNTEAFF. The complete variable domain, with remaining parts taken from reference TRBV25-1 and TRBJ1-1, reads EADIYQTPRYLVIGTGKKITLECSQTMGHDKMYWYQQDPGMELHLIHYSYGVNSTEKGDLSSESTVSRIRTEHFPLTLESARPSHTSQYLCASNTQGPPSNTEAFFGQGTRLTVV.

This CDR3 is CASSRNLGGPTDTQYF. CDR3 nucleotide sequence: TGCGCCAGCAGCCGAAACCTCGGGGGACCCACAGATACGCAGTATTTT. The chain joins TRBV4-3 to TRBJ2-3; tentatively, D is TRBD2 (6 bases). The germline V gene has CDR1 LGHNA and CDR2 YSLEER. Trimming cost V 4 bases and J 2 bases, with 16 bases left between them. The CDR3 is 16 residues long.

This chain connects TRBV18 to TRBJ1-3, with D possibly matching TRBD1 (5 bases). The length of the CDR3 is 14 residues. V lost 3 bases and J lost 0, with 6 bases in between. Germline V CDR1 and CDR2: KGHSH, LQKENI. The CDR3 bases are TGTGCCAGCTCACCTCAGGGCTCTGGAAACACCATATATTTT. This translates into CASSPQGSGNTIYF. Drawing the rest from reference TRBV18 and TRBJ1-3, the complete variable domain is NAGVMQNPRHLVRRRGQEARLRCSPMKGHSHVYWYRQLPEEGLKFMVYLQKENIIDESGMPKERFSAEFPKEGPSILRIQQVVRGDSAAYFCASSPQGSGNTIYFGEGSWLTVV.

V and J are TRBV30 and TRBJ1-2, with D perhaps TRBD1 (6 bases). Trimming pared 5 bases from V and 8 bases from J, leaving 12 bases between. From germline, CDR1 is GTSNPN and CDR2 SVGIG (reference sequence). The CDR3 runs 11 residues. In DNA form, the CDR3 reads TGTGCCTGGGGCAGGGGTGTCGGCTACACCTTC. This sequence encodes CAWGRGVGYTF. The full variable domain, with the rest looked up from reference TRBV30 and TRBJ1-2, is SQTIHQWPATLVQPVGSPLSLECTVEGTSNPNLYWYRQAAGRGLQLLFYSVGIGQISSEVPQNLSASRPQDRQFILSSKKLLLSDSGFYLCAWGRGVGYTFGSGTRLTVV.